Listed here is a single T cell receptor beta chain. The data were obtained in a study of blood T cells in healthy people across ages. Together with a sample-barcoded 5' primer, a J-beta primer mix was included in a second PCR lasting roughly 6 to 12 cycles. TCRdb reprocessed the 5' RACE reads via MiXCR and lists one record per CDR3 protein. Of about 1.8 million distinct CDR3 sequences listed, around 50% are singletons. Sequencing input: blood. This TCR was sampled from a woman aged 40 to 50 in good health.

The CDR3 nucleotides are TGTGCCAGCAGACAGACCGCGAGAGGGGAAAAACTGTTTTTT. It encodes CASRQTARGEKLFF. V gene TRBV11-2 combines with J gene TRBJ1-4; unclear D gene. CDR1 is SGHAT, CDR2 FQNNGV, per germline. Trimming removed 6 bases at V and 8 bases at J, with 16 bases between. This CDR3 has 14 residues.